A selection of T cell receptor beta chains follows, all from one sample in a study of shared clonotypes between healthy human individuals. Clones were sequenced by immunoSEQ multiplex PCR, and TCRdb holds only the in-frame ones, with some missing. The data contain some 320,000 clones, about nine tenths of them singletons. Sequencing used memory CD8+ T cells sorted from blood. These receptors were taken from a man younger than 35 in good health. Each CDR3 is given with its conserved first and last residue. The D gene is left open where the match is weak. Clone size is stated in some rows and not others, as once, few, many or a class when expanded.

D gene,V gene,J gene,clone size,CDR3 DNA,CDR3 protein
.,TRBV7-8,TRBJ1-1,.,TGTGCCAGCAGCCGAGAGGGGAAAAACACTGAAGCTTTCTTT,CASSREGKNTEAFF
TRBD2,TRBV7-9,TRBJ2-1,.,TGTGCCAGCACCTATCCGGGAGGGATCGTTGAGCAGTTCTTC,CASTYPGGIVEQFF
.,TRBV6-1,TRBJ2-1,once,TGTGCCAGCAGTCTCTTGGTCGTAGGGGACAATGAGCAGTTCTTC,CASSLLVVGDNEQFF
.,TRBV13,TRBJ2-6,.,TGTGCCAGCAGCTCCTGGGCCTCTGGGGCCAACGTCCTGACTTTC,CASSSWASGANVLTF
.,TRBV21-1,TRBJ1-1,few,TGTGCCAGCTCCGTTAACAGGGTGAACACTGAAGCTTTCTTT,CASSVNRVNTEAFF
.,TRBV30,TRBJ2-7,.,TGTGCCTGGAGTACACTCAATGGGCACAGAAACTACGAGCAGTACTTC,CAWSTLNGHRNYEQYF
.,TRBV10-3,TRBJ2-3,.,TGTGCCATCAGCGACATGGACACAGATACGCAGTATTTT,CAISDMDTDTQYF
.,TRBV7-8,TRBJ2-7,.,TGTGCCAGCAGCTTAGTCCCTGAGGGGCTAGGCCAGGTGCAGTACTTC,CASSLVPEGLGQVQYF
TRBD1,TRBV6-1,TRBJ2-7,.,TGTGCCGAACAGGGGCTTAGCTCCTACGAGCAGTACTTC,CAEQGLSSYEQYF
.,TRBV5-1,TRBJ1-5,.,TGCGCCAGCAGGACCCACTGGGATAGCAATCAGCCCCAGCATTTT,CASRTHWDSNQPQHF
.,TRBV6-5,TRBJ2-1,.,TGTGCCAGCAGTTACCTTGACGCAAGCTCCTACAATGAGCAGTTCTTC,CASSYLDASSYNEQFF
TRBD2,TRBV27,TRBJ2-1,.,TGTGCCAGCAGTTTAAGAGGGCGCGGGGGGGCCCCCTACTACAATGAGCAGTTCTTC,CASSLRGRGGAPYYNEQFF
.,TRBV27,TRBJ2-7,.,TGTGCCAGCAGTTTATCCGGGACGGCCCCCTACGAGCAGTACTTC,CASSLSGTAPYEQYF
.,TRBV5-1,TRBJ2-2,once,TGCGCCAGCAGCCCGCGGCGGGGGCCGGACACCGGGGAGCTGTTTTTT,CASSPRRGPDTGELFF